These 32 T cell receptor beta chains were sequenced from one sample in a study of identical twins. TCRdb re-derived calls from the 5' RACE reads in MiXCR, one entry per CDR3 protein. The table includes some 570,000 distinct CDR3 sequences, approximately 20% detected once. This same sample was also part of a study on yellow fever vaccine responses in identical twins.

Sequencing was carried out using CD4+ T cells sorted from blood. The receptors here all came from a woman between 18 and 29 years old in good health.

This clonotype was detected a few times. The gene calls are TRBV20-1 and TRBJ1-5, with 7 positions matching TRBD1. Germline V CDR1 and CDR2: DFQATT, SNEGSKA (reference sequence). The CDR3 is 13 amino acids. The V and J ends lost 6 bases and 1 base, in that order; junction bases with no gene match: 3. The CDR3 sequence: CSARTGSNQPQHF. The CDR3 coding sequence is TGCAGTGCCAGGACAGGCAGCAATCAGCCCCAGCATTTT.

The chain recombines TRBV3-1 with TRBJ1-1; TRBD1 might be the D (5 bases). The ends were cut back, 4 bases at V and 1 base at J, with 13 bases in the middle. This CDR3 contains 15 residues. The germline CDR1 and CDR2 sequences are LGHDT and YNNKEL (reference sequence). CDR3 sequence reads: CASSLGGEANTEAFF. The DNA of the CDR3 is TGTGCCAGCAGCCTTGGGGGGGAGGCGAACACTGAAGCTTTCTTT.

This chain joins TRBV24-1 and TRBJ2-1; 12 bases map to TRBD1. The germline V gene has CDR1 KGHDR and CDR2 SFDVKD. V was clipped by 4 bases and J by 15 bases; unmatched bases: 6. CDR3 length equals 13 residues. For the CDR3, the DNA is TGTGCCACCAGTGAAGCGGGACAGGGGGCAAGGTTCTTC. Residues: CATSEAGQGARFF.

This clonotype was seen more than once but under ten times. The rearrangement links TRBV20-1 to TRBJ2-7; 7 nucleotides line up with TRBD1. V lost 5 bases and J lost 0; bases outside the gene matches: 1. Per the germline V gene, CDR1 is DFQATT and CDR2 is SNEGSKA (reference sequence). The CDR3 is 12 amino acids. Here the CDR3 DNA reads TGCAGTGCTGGGACAGCCTCCTACGAGCAGTACTTC. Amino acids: CSAGTASYEQYF.

CDR3 sequence reads: CASSQDRGREAFF. For the CDR3, the DNA is TGTGCCAGCAGCCAAGACAGGGGGAGGGAAGCTTTCTTT. This rearrangement joins TRBV4-2 to TRBJ1-1; 7 bases align to TRBD1. Trimming at V came to 0 bases and at J to 8 bases, leaving 3 bases not matched to a gene. Germline CDR1 LGHNA, CDR2 YNFKEQ. CDR3 length: 13 amino acids.

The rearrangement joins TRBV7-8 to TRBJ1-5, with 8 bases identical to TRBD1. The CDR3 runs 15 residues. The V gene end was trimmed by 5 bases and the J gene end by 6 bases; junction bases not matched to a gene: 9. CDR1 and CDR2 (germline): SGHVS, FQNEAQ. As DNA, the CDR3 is TGTGCCAGCAGCAAAACAGGGGGAGAGAGTCAGCCCCAGCATTTT. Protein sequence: CASSKTGGESQPQHF. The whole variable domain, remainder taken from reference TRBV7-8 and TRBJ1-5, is GAGVSQSPRYKVAKRGQDVALRCDPISGHVSLFWYQQALGQGPEFLTYFQNEAQLDKSGLPSDRFFAERPEGSVSTLKIQRTQQEDSAVYLCASSKTGGESQPQHFGDGTRLSIL.

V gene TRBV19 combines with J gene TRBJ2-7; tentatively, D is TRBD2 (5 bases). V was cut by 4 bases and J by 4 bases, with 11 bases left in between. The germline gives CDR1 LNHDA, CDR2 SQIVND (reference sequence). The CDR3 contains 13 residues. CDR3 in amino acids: CASSTGGEYEQYF. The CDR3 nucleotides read TGTGCCAGTAGTACCGGAGGAGAGTACGAGCAGTACTTC.

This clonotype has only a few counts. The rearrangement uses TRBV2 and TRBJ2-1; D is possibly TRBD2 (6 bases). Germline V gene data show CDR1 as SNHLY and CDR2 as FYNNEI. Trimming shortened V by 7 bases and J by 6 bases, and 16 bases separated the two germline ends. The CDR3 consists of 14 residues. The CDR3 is CASMGGTRSNEQFF. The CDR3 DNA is TGTGCCAGCATGGGGGGAACTAGGTCCAATGAGCAGTTCTTC. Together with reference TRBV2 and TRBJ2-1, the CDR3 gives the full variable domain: EPEVTQTPSHQVTQMGQEVILRCVPISNHLYFYWYRQILGQKVEFLVSFYNNEISEKSEIFDDQFSVERPDGSNFTLKIRSTKLEDSAMYFCASMGGTRSNEQFFGPGTRLTVL.

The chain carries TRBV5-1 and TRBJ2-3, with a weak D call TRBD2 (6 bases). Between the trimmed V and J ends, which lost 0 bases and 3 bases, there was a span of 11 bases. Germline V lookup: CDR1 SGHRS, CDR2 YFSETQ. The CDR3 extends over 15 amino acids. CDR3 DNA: TGCGCCAGCAGCTTGGGGGGGACTGGGACAGATACGCAGTATTTT. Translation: CASSLGGTGTDTQYF.

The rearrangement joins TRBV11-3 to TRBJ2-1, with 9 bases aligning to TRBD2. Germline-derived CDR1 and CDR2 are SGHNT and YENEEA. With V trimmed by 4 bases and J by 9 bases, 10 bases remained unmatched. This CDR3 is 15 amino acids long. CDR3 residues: CASSSLAGAQGEQFF. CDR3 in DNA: TGTGCCAGCAGCTCGTTAGCGGGGGCGCAGGGTGAGCAGTTCTTC. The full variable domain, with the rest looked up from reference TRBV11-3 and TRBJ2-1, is EAGVVQSPRYKIIEKKQPVAFWCNPISGHNTLYWYLQNLGQGPELLIRYENEEAVDDSQLPKDRFSAERLKGVDSTLKIQPAELGDSAVYLCASSSLAGAQGEQFFGPGTRLTVL.

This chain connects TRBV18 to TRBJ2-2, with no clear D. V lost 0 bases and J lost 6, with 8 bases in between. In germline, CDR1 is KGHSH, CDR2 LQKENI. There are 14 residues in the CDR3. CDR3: CASSPPITAGELFF. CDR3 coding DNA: TGTGCCAGCTCACCACCTATCACGGCCGGGGAGCTGTTTTTT. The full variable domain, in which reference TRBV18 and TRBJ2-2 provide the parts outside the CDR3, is NAGVMQNPRHLVRRRGQEARLRCSPMKGHSHVYWYRQLPEEGLKFMVYLQKENIIDESGMPKERFSAEFPKEGPSILRIQQVVRGDSAAYFCASSPPITAGELFFGEGSRLTVL.

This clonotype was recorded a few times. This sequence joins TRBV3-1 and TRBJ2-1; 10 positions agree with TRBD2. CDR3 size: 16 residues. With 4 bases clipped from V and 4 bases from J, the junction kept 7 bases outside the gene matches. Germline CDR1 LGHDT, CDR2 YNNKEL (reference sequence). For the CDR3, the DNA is TGTGCCAGCAGCCCGCTCAGGACTAGCGGATACAATGAGCAGTTCTTC. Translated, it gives CASSPLRTSGYNEQFF.

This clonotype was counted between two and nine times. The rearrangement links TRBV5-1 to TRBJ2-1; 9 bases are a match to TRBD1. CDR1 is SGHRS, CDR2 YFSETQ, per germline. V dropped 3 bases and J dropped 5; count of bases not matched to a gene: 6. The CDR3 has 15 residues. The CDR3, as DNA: TGCGCCAGCAGCTGGGGGGACAGGGATAACAATGAGCAGTTCTTC. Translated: CASSWGDRDNNEQFF.

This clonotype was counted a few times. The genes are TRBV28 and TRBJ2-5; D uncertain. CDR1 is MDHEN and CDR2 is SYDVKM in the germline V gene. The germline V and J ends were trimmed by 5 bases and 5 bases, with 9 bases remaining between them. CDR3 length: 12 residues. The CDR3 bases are TGTGCCAGCAGTGGATTTAGGGAGACCCAGTACTTC. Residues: CASSGFRETQYF.

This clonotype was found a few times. The CDR3 DNA reads as TGTGCCAGCAGACCGGGACAGGGGATATCCTACGAGCAGTACTTC. Protein product: CASRPGQGISYEQYF. V is TRBV27 and J is TRBJ2-7; 10 bases are shared with TRBD1. This CDR3 is 15 amino acids long. Germline lookup yields CDR1 MNHEY and CDR2 SMNVEV (reference sequence). V lost 6 bases, J lost 1 base, and 6 bases stayed unmatched.

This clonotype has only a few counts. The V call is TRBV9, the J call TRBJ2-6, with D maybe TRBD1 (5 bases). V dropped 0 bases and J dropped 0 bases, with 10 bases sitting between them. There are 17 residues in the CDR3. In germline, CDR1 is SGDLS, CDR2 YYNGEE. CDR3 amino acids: CASSVDGRVSGANVLTF. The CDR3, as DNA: TGTGCCAGCAGCGTAGATGGCAGGGTCTCTGGGGCCAACGTCCTGACTTTC.

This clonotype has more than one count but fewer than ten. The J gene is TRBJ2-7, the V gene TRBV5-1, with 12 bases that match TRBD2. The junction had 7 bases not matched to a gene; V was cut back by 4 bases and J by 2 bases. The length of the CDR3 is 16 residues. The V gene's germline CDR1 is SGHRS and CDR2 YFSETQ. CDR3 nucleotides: TGCGCCAGCAGCACGGGACTAGCGGGTTACCCCTACGAGCAGTACGTC. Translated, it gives CASSTGLAGYPYEQYV.

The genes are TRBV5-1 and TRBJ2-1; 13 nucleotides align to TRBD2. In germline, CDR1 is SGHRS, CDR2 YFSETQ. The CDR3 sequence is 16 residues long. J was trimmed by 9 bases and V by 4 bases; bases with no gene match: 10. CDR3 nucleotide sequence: TGCGCCAGCAGCCCTACTAGCGGGGGGGCCCGGAGTGAGCAGTTCTTC. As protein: CASSPTSGGARSEQFF. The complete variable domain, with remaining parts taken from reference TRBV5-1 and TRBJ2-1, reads KAGVTQTPRYLIKTRGQQVTLSCSPISGHRSVSWYQQTPGQGLQFLFEYFSETQRNKGNFPGRFSGRQFSNSRSEMNVSTLELGDSALYLCASSPTSGGARSEQFFGPGTRLTVL.

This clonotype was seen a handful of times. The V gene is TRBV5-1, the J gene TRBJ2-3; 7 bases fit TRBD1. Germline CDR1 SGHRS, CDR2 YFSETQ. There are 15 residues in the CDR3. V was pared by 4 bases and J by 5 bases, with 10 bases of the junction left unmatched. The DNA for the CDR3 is TGCGCCAGCAGCAGAAGACAGGGCGTCGGAGATACGCAGTATTTT. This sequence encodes CASSRRQGVGDTQYF.

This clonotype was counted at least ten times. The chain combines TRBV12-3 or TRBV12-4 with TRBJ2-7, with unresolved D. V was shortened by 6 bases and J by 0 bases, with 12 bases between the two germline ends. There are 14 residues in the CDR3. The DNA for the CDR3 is TGTGCCAGCAGCCTCCTTGGGCCCTCCTACGAGCAGTACTTC. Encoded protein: CASSLLGPSYEQYF.

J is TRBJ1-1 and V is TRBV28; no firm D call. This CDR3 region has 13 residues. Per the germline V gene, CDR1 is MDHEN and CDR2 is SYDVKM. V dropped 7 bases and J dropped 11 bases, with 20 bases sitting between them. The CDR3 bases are TGTGCCAGCACCCCGACCGCCATACTAGGCGCTTTCTTT. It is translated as CASTPTAILGAFF. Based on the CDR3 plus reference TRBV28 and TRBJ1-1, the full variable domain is DVKVTQSSRYLVKRTGEKVFLECVQDMDHENMFWYRQDPGLGLRLIYFSYDVKMKEKGDIPEGYSVSREKKERFSLILESASTNQTSMYLCASTPTAILGAFFGQGTRLTVV.

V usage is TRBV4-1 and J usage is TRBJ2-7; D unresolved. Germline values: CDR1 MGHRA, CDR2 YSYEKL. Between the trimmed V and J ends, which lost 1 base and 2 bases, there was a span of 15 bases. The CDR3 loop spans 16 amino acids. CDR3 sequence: CASSQAPPGTTYEQYF. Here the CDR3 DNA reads TGCGCCAGCAGCCAAGCTCCCCCGGGCACAACCTACGAGCAGTACTTC.

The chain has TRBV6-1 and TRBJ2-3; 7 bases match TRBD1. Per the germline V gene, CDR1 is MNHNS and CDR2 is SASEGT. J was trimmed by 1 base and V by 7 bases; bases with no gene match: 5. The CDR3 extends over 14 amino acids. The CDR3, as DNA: TGTGCCAGCAAACAGGGGTTTGGCACAGATACGCAGTATTTT. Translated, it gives CASKQGFGTDTQYF.

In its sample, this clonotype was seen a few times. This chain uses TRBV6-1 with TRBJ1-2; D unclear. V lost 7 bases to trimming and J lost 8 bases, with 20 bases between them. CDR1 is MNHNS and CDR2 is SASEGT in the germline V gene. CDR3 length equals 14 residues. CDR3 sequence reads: CASTGYAGFLGYTF. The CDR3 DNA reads TGTGCCAGCACCGGTTACGCGGGATTTCTCGGCTACACCTTC.

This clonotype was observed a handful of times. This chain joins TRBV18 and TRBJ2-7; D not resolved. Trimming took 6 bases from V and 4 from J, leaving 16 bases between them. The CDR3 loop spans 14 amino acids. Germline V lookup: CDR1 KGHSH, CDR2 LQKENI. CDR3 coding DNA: TGTGCCAGCTCGCCTTCACCCATTGTTTACGAGCAGTACGTC. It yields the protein CASSPSPIVYEQYV.

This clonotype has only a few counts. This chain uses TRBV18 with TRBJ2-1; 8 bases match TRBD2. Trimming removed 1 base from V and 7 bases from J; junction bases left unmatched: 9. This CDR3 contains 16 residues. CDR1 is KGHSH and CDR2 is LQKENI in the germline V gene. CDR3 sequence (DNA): TGTGCCAGCTCACCACTAGGTAGCGGGATTGGAAATGAGCAGTTCTTC. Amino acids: CASSPLGSGIGNEQFF.

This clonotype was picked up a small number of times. CDR3 sequence: CASSQRGLAGGGEQFF. DNA of the CDR3: TGCGCCAGCAGCCAACGTGGACTAGCGGGGGGGGGAGAGCAGTTCTTC. V and J are TRBV4-1 and TRBJ2-1, with 15 bases lining up with TRBD2. Germline lookup yields CDR1 MGHRA and CDR2 YSYEKL. The CDR3 length is 16 residues. V shed 2 bases, J shed 10 bases, and the junction held 6 bases outside the gene matches.

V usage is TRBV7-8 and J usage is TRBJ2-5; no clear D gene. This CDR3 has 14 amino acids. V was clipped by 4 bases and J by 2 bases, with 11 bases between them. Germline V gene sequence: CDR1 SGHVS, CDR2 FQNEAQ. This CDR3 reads CASSSHVTQETQYF. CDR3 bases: TGTGCCAGCAGCTCCCATGTCACGCAAGAGACCCAGTACTTC.

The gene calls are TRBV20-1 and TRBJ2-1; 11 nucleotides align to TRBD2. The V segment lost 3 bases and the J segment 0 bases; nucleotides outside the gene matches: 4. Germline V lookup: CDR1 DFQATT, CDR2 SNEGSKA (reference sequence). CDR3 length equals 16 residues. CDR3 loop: CSASASGRTSYNEQFF. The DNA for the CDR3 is TGCAGTGCTAGCGCTAGCGGGAGGACCTCCTACAATGAGCAGTTCTTC.

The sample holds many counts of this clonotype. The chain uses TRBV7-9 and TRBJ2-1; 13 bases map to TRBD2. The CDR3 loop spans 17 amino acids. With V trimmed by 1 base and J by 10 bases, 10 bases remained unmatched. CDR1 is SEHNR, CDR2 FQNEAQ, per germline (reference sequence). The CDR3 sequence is CASSLVFGLAGVGEQFF. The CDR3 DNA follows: TGTGCCAGCAGCTTAGTTTTTGGACTAGCGGGAGTGGGCGAGCAGTTCTTC. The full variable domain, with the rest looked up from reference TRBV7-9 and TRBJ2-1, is DTGVSQNPRHKITKRGQNVTFRCDPISEHNRLYWYRQTLGQGPEFLTYFQNEAQLEKSRLLSDRFSAERPKGSFSTLEIQRTEQGDSAMYLCASSLVFGLAGVGEQFFGPGTRLTVL.

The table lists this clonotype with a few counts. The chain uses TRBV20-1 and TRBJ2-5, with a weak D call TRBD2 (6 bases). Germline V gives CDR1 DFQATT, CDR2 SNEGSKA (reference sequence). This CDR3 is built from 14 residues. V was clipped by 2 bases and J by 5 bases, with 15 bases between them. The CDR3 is CSARRGRGTETQYF. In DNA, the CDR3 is TGCAGTGCTAGACGGGGCCGGGGGACGGAGACCCAGTACTTC.

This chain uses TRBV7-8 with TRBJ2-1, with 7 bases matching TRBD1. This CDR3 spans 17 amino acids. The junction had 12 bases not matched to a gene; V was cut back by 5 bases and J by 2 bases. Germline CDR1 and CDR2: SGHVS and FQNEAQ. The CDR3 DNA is TGTGCCAGCAGCCCAGGAGTCGGGGACAGCCCCTACAATGAGCAGTTCTTC. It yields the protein CASSPGVGDSPYNEQFF.